This TCR beta chain was documented in a study of blood T cells in healthy people across ages. The use of a sample-barcoded 5' primer and a J-beta primer mix characterized a second PCR of about 7 to 12 cycles. TCRdb passed the 5' RACE reads through MiXCR, listing each CDR3 protein once. Here the sample spans about 510,000 distinct CDR3 sequences, about 25% being singletons. Trimming removed 3 bases from V and 2 bases from J, with 12 bases in between. The CDR3 consists of 15 residues. Germline-derived CDR1 and CDR2 are LGHDT and YNNKEL (reference sequence). These records were also assigned to another study, of T cells of mothers and their children. In that study: Each donor was one of three healthy Caucasian mothers or one of their six children. The entire RNA extract went into cDNA synthesis at approximately 1.5 ug per 15 ul. Maternal samples each gave over 8.5 million TCR beta CDR3 reads, and child samples roughly 3.3 million each.

The chain combines TRBV3-1 with TRBJ2-3; D remains unclear. Sequencing was performed on blood. This TCR came from a boy aged 2 to 9 in good health. The CDR3 nucleotides read TGTGCCAGCAGCCAGGCCGGTCGCCTCACAGATACGCAGTATTTT. Amino acids: CASSQAGRLTDTQYF.